This entry describes one TCR beta chain. No antigen is known for it. This entry is derived from a study of cytomegalovirus exposure and HLA in healthy donors. TCRdb keeps only in-frame clones here, not all; method: immunoSEQ multiplex PCR. This table holds tens of thousands of clones, more than 95% found once. Overall study results and limits: Whilst most TCR sequences proved rare, a subset of public TCRs occurred across many donors.

The V and J ends lost 4 bases and 4 bases, in that order; junction bases with no gene match: 9. CDR3 length: 15 amino acids. Separate from the roughly 630-subject first cohort was the approximately 110-subject validation cohort, to which the donors belonged. The sequencing sample was made of PBMCs. The receptor's source is a man between 18 and 35 years old in good health and CMV-seronegative. The J gene is TRBJ1-2, the V gene TRBV5-3; 8 bases align to TRBD1. TRBV5-3 is reported as an ORF; its role is uncertain. The CDR3 nucleotides read TGTGCCAGAAGCGGTACAGGGGGGTTGATCTATGGCTACACCTTC. Protein sequence: CARSGTGGLIYGYTF.